These 3 T cell receptor beta chains came from one sample sequenced in a study of sequential checkpoint blockade in melanoma. Treatment noted: randomized to nivolumab then ipilimumab (arm A) or the reverse (arm B). TCRdb's copy holds only in-frame clones and misses some; the assay was immunoSEQ multiplex PCR. The data hold about 21,000 clones, with roughly 80% observed a single time. Source: CD8+ T cells sorted from blood (inferred from file names), taken from a patient given nivolumab and ipilimumab in sequence. Receptor source: a human donor with melanoma.

The chain couples TRBV27 to TRBJ2-7; 7 positions agree with TRBD1. With V trimmed by 4 bases and J by 2 bases, 5 bases remained unmatched. CDR1 and CDR2 (germline): MNHEY, SMNVEV (reference sequence). The CDR3 totals 14 residues. CDR3 sequence: CASSYRDSTYEQYF. The CDR3 DNA reads TGTGCCAGCAGTTACCGGGACAGTACCTACGAGCAGTACTTC.

V gene TRBV6-5 combines with J gene TRBJ1-1; 8 bases align to TRBD1. Germline V CDR1 and CDR2: MNHEY, SVGAGI. The CDR3 has 14 residues. The trim removed 2 bases at V and 3 bases at J, leaving 2 bases unmatched. CDR3 in amino acids: CASSYGTGYTEAFF. The CDR3, as DNA: TGTGCCAGCAGTTACGGGACAGGATACACTGAAGCTTTCTTT.

This chain joins TRBV4-1 and TRBJ2-5, with D perhaps TRBD2 (5 bases). The CDR3 runs 15 residues. The V gene's germline CDR1 is MGHRA and CDR2 YSYEKL. Trimming cost V 2 bases and J 1 base, with 11 bases left between them. The DNA of the CDR3 is TGCGCCAGCAGCCAAAACGGAGGTATCCAAGAGACCCAGTACTTC. The encoded protein is CASSQNGGIQETQYF.